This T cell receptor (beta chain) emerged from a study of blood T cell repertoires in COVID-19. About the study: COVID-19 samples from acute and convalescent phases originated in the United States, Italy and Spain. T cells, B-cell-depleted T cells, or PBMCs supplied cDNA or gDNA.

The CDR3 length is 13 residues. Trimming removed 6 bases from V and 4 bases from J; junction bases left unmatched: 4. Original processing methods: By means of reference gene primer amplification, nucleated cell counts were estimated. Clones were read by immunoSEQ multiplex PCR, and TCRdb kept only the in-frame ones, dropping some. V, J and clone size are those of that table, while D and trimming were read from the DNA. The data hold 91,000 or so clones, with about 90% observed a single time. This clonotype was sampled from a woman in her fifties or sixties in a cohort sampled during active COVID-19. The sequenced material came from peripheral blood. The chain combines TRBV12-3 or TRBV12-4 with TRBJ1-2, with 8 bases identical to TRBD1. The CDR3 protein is CASSQQGAYGYTF. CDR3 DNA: TGTGCCAGCAGCCAGCAGGGGGCCTATGGCTACACCTTC.